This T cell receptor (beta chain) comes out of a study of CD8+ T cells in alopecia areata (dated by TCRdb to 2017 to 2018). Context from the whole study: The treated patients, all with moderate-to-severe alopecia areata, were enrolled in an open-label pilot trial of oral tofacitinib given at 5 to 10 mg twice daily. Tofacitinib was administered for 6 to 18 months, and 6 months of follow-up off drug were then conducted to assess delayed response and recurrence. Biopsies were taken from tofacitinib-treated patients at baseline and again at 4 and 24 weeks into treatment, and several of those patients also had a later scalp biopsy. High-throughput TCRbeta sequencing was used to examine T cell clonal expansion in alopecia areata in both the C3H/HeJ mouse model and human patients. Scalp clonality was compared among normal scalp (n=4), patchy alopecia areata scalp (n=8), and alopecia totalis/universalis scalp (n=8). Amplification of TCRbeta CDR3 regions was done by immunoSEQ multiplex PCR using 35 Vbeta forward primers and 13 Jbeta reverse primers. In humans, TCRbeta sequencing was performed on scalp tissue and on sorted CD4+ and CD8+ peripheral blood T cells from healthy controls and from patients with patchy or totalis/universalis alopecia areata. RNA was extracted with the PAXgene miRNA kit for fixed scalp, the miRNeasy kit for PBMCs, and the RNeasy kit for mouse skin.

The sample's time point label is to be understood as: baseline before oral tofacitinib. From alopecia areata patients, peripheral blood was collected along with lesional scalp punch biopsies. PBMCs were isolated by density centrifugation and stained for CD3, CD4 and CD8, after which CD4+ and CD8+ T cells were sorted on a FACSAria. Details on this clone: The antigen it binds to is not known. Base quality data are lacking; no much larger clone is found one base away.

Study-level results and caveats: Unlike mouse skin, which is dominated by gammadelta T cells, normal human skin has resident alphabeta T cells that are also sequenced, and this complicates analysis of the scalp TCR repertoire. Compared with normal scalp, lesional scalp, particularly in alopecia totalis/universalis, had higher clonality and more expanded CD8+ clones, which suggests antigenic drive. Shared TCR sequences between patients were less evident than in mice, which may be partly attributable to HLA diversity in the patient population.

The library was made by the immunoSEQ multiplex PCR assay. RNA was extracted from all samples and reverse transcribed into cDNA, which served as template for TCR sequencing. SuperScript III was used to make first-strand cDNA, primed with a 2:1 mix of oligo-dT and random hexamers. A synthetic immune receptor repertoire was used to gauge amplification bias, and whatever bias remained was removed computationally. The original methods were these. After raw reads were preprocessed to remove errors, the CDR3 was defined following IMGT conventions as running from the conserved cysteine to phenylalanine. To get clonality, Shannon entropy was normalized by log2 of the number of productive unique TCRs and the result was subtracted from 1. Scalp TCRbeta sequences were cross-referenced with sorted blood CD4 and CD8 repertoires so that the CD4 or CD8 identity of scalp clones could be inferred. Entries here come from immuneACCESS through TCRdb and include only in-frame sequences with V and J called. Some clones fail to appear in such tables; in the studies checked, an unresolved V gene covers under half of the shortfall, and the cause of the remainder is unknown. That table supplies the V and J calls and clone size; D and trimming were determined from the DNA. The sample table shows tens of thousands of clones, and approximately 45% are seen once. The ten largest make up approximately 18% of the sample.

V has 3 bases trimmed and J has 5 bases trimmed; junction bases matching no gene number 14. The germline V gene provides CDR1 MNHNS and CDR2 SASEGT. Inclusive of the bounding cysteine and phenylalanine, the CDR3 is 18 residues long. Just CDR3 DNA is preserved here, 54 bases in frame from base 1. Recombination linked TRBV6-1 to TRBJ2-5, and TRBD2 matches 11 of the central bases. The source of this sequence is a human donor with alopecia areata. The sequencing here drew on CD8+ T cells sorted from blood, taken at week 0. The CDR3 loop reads CASSESGLAGGVEETQYF. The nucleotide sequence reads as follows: TGTGCCAGCAGTGAGTCTGGGCTAGCGGGAGGTGTCGAGGAGACCCAGTACTTC.